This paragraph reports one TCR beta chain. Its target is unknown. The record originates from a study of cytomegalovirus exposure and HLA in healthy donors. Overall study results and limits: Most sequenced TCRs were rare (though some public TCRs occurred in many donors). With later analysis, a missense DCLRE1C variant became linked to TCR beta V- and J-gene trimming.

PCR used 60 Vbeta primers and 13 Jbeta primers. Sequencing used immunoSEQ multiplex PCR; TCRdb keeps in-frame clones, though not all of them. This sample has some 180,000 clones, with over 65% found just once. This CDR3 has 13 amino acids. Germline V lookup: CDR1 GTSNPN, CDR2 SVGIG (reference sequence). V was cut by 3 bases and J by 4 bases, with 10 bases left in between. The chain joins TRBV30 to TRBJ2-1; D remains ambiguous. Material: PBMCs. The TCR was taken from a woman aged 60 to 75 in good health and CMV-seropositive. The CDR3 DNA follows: TGTGCCTGGAGAGCCGTTAGTTACAATGAGCAGTTCTTC. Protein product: CAWRAVSYNEQFF.